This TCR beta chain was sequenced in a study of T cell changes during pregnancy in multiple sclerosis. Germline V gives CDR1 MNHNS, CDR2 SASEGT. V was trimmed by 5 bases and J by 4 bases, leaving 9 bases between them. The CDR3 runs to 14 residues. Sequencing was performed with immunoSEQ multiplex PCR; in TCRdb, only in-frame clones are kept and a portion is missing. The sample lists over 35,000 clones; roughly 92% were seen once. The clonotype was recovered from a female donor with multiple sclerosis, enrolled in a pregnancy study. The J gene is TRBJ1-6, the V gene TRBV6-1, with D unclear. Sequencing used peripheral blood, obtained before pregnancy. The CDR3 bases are TGTGCCAGCAGTCCCGGTCCTTATAATTCACCCCTCCACTTT. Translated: CASSPGPYNSPLHF.